A selection of T cell receptor beta chains follows, all from one sample in a study of blood T cell repertoires in COVID-19. Here immunoSEQ multiplex PCR was the method, and the copy in TCRdb shows in-frame clones only, minus some. The table records roughly 200,000 clones, about 86% of them present only once. Sequencing was done on a sample of peripheral blood. The receptors stem from a woman aged 45-60 years with COVID-19, enrolled during active disease. CDR3s include the opening cysteine and the closing phenylalanine or tryptophan. Fields, in order: D gene, J gene, clone size, V gene, CDR3 protein, CDR3 DNA. A D gene is named only where the DNA matches it firmly. Clone size is shown for a subset of rows, as once, few, many or a class of expanded clone.

TRBD2 TRBJ2-7 NA TRBV5-6 CASSLSGLAGGRGYEQYF TGTGCCAGCAGCTTGTCTGGATTAGCGGGGGGCCGGGGCTACGAGCAGTACTTC
NA TRBJ2-5 NA TRBV5-1 CASMTGSDETQYF TGCGCCAGCATGACGGGGTCTGACGAGACCCAGTACTTC
NA TRBJ2-7 NA TRBV7-2 CASSPRGGAGSYEQYF TGTGCCAGCAGCCCCAGAGGAGGGGCCGGGTCCTACGAGCAGTACTTC
NA TRBJ1-1 NA TRBV18 CASSPRRGDTEAFF TGTGCCAGCTCACCACGACGCGGGGACACTGAAGCTTTCTTT
TRBD1 TRBJ1-1 NA TRBV28 CASSLRTGFMNTEAFF TGTGCCAGCAGTTTGAGGACAGGGTTCATGAACACTGAAGCTTTCTTT
TRBD2 TRBJ2-1 NA TRBV19 CASSIPGGASDEQFF TGTGCCAGTAGTATCCCCGGGGGGGCATCGGATGAGCAGTTCTTC
TRBD1 TRBJ2-1 NA TRBV4-1 CASSQDGPRTGGHNEQFF TGCGCCAGCAGCCAAGACGGACCCCGGACAGGGGGACACAATGAGCAGTTCTTC
TRBD1 TRBJ2-7 NA TRBV11-3 CASSLGWQGARAYEQYF TGTGCCAGCAGCTTAGGTTGGCAGGGGGCTAGGGCCTACGAGCAGTACTTC
NA TRBJ2-5 NA TRBV15 CATSSGQAGETQYF TGTGCCACCAGCTCAGGACAGGCGGGGGAGACCCAGTACTTC
TRBD1 TRBJ1-2 NA TRBV2 CATRDRVYGYTF TGTGCCACCCGTGACAGGGTTTATGGCTACACCTTC
NA TRBJ2-3 NA TRBV7-2 CASSLGRGPAGDTQYF TGTGCCAGCAGCTTAGGCAGGGGTCCTGCGGGAGATACGCAGTATTTT
TRBD2 TRBJ2-1 NA TRBV27 CASSYSAGGRNEQFF TGTGCCAGCAGTTATTCCGCGGGGGGGCGCAATGAGCAGTTCTTC
TRBD2 TRBJ2-4 few TRBV27 CASSFQASGGLNIQYF TGTGCCAGCAGTTTCCAGGCTAGCGGGGGGTTAAACATTCAGTACTTC
NA TRBJ1-4 once TRBV2 CASKDGGYEKLFF TGTGCCAGCAAAGACGGAGGGTATGAAAAACTGTTTTTT
TRBD1 TRBJ1-5 NA TRBV5-1 CASSLDQGVNQPQHF TGCGCCAGCAGCTTGGACCAGGGGGTCAATCAGCCCCAACATTTT
NA TRBJ1-4 NA TRBV11-3 CASSYNRGEKLFF TGTGCCAGCAGCTATAATCGGGGGGAAAAACTGTTTTTT
NA TRBJ2-1 NA TRBV21-1 CASSPTRAGEGSSYNEQFF TGTGCCAGCAGCCCCACTAGGGCAGGGGAGGGGAGCTCCTACAATGAGCAGTTCTTC
TRBD1 TRBJ2-5 NA TRBV6-5 CASSYSMAQGAETQYF TGTGCCAGCAGTTACTCGATGGCACAGGGGGCAGAGACCCAGTACTTC
NA TRBJ2-2 NA TRBV4-2 CASSQEGLADTGELFF TGTGCCAGCAGCCAAGAGGGGCTGGCCGACACCGGGGAGCTGTTTTTT
NA TRBJ1-2 NA TRBV6-5 CASSYRAFRGYTF TGTGCCAGCAGTTACCGAGCTTTCCGTGGCTACACCTTC
TRBD1 TRBJ2-5 NA TRBV19 CASSARTGGPSETQYF TGTGCCAGTAGTGCACGGACAGGGGGTCCGTCAGAGACCCAGTACTTC
NA TRBJ1-6 NA TRBV5-6 CASSLQGSYNSPLHF TGTGCCAGCAGCTTGCAGGGATCCTATAATTCACCCCTCCACTTT
TRBD1 TRBJ2-5 NA TRBV6-5 CASSFRGWRETQYF TGTGCCAGCAGTTTCAGGGGGTGGCGGGAGACCCAGTACTTC
NA TRBJ1-6 few TRBV7-2 CASSLNGQGQGSPLHF TGTGCCAGCAGCTTAAACGGGCAGGGGCAGGGTTCACCCCTCCACTTT
TRBD2 TRBJ2-1 NA TRBV5-1 CASSLTAGGSNEQFF TGCGCCAGCAGCTTGACAGCGGGGGGTTCCAATGAGCAGTTCTTC
NA TRBJ1-1 NA TRBV5-1 CASSFKRNTEAFF TGCGCCAGCAGCTTCAAGAGAAACACTGAAGCTTTCTTT
TRBD1 TRBJ1-4 NA TRBV6-6 CASRGNRGGEKLFF TGTGCCAGCAGAGGGAACAGGGGTGGGGAAAAACTGTTTTTT
NA TRBJ2-2 once TRBV29-1 CSVEGIDTPDTGELFF TGCAGCGTTGAAGGGATCGACACTCCGGACACCGGGGAGCTGTTTTTT
NA TRBJ2-3 NA TRBV15 CATSGSRAQGWADTQYF TGTGCCACCAGCGGATCCCGGGCACAGGGCTGGGCAGATACGCAGTATTTT
NA TRBJ2-2 NA TRBV27 CASSLGARGTGELFF TGTGCCAGCAGTTTAGGGGCCCGGGGGACCGGGGAGCTGTTTTTT
NA TRBJ1-1 NA TRBV5-1 CASSLAQGWTEAFF TGCGCCAGCAGCTTGGCCCAGGGTTGGACTGAAGCTTTCTTT
NA TRBJ2-3 NA TRBV3-1/TRBV3-2 CASSQTRTDTQYF TGTGCCAGCAGCCAAACGAGGACAGATACGCAGTATTTT
NA TRBJ2-5 NA TRBV4-1 CADARGQTQYF TGCGCCGATGCAAGGGGCCAGACCCAGTACTTC
NA TRBJ1-1 NA TRBV6-6 CASSGGATEAFF TGTGCCAGCTCAGGTGGGGCCACTGAAGCTTTCTTT
TRBD2 TRBJ2-1 NA TRBV10-1 CASSESLAGTYNEQFF TGCGCCAGCAGTGAGTCCTTAGCGGGTACCTACAATGAGCAGTTCTTC
TRBD1 TRBJ1-5 NA TRBV6-5 CASSTQGANNQPQHF TGTGCCAGCAGTACACAGGGGGCTAACAATCAGCCCCAGCATTTT
TRBD2 TRBJ2-7 NA TRBV7-2 CASSLGQWGGGEQYF TGTGCCAGCAGCTTAGGGCAATGGGGCGGGGGCGAGCAGTACTTC
NA TRBJ2-1 NA TRBV11-1 CASSLVDLNGPSEQFF TGTGCCAGCAGCTTAGTCGACCTGAACGGACCTAGCGAGCAGTTCTTC
TRBD1 TRBJ2-3 NA TRBV24-1 CATSPTRTGGDTQYF TGTGCCACCAGCCCTACCCGGACAGGGGGCGATACGCAGTATTTT
NA TRBJ1-5 NA TRBV19 CASSKGGGTFKPQHF TGTGCCAGTAGTAAGGGAGGGGGGACCTTTAAGCCCCAGCATTTT
TRBD1 TRBJ1-5 NA TRBV11-3 CASSLASGGYQPQHF TGTGCCAGCAGCTTAGCGTCAGGGGGTTACCAGCCCCAGCATTTT
NA TRBJ1-2 NA TRBV5-1 CASSNRTNGYTF TGCGCCAGCAGCAACCGGACTAACGGCTACACCTTC
NA TRBJ1-1 NA TRBV19 CASSIEAAVGKNTEAFF TGTGCCAGTAGTATAGAGGCGGCGGTCGGGAAGAACACTGAAGCTTTCTTT